These 23 T cell receptor beta chains were sequenced from one sample in a study of CD8 T cells in ankylosing spondylitis (TCRdb year 2017). The method behind the library was 5' RACE. These reads were obtained on an Illumina HiSeq 2500. Starting from the raw public reads, TCRdb applied fastp trimming at Q25, assembled clones with MiXCR and retained in-frame beta chains. Rows matching on CDR3 protein sequence are summarized as one entry with the most common DNA and genes. In all, the sample holds under 950,000 distinct CDR3 sequences, and roughly 20% of those were seen once. The ten top clones hold around 19% of the sample. The antigens for these receptors are not known. What the research found in general, with its limitations: A TCR beta motif of 8 or 9 highly homologous amino acid variants appeared characteristic of blood from ankylosing spondylitis patients.

Material: blood, either unsorted or a sorted T cell fraction (not recorded which). These receptors all stem from a male donor with ankylosing spondylitis.

The chain has TRBV21-1 and TRBJ2-7; the D call TRBD1 from the table was never checked on the DNA. TRBV21-1 is an annotated pseudogene. The CDR3 is 16 amino acids. This CDR3 reads CASSPDPGQLFDEQYF. The CDR3 DNA sequence: TGTGCCAGCAGCCCCGACCCGGGACAGCTTTTTGACGAGCAGTACTTC.

The chain is built from TRBV4-3 and TRBJ2-1; 10 bases map to TRBD2. The CDR3 extends over 14 amino acids. Germline CDR1 is LGHNA and CDR2 is YSLEER. V was pared by 9 bases and J by 3 bases, with 5 bases of the junction left unmatched. CDR3 region: CARGRTSGYNEQFF. The CDR3 coding sequence is TGCGCCAGGGGGAGGACTAGCGGCTACAATGAGCAGTTCTTC.

This clonotype was found a few times. The CDR3: CASSKEATGVGEMGLNSGANVLTF. For the CDR3, the DNA is TGTGCCAGCAGCAAAGAGGCGACAGGGGTCGGGGAGATGGGCCTAAACTCTGGGGCCAACGTCCTGACTTTC. The chain carries TRBV21-1 and TRBJ2-6; the table's D call of TRBD1 was not tested on the DNA. TRBV21-1 represents a pseudogene. The CDR3 totals 24 residues.

Only a few counts were recorded for this clonotype. The V gene is TRBV10-1, the J gene TRBJ1-6; no reliable D call. The germline V gene encodes CDR1 WNHNN and CDR2 SYGVQD (reference sequence). The V end lost 3 bases, the J end lost 7 bases, and 10 bases lay between the germline ends. The CDR3 has 14 residues. CDR3 nucleotide sequence: TGCGCCAGCAGTGACGGACGAAAAAATTCACCCCTCCACTTT. Protein: CASSDGRKNSPLHF.

In its sample, this clonotype was seen many times. The chain employs TRBV12-3 or TRBV12-4 and TRBJ2-3; D is uncertain. The CDR3 extends over 14 amino acids. Trimming took 0 bases from V and 1 from J, leaving 5 bases between them. The CDR3 protein is CASSLAARTDTQYF. The CDR3 coding sequence is TGTGCCAGCAGTTTAGCGGCACGCACAGATACGCAGTATTTT.

This chain connects TRBV29-1 to TRBJ1-6, with 7 nucleotides matching TRBD1. Germline CDR1 SQVTM, CDR2 ANQGSEA. The CDR3 is 13 amino acids. The V and J ends lost 7 bases and 13 bases, in that order; junction bases with no gene match: 13. CDR3 DNA sequence: TGCAGCGCCCTCCTCGTTATAGGGGGCCCCCTCCACTTT. Translation gives CSALLVIGGPLHF.

The V call is TRBV9, the J call TRBJ1-6; 8 positions agree with TRBD1. CDR1 is SGDLS and CDR2 is YYNGEE in the germline V gene. The CDR3 contains 14 residues. The junction had 11 bases not matched to a gene; V was cut back by 4 bases and J by 14 bases. The DNA for the CDR3 is TGTGCCAGCAGCCCCTACGGACAGGGAGAAGCCCTCCACTTT. Its translation is CASSPYGQGEALHF.

The V gene is TRBV7-3, the J gene TRBJ2-3; TRBD2 might be the D (6 bases). This CDR3 has 15 residues. The V and J ends lost 0 bases and 1 base respectively, with 8 bases between them. The germline V gene has CDR1 SGHTA and CDR2 FQGTGA. The DNA of the CDR3 is TGTGCCAGCAGCTTAACGGGCGGGGGCACAGATACGCAGTATTTT. This gives the protein CASSLTGGGTDTQYF.

This clonotype appeared many times. One end of the junction is discordant with germline, which a read error may explain. This rearrangement joins TRBV5-1 to TRBJ1-1; D is uncertain. In germline, CDR1 is SGHRS, CDR2 YFSETQ. The CDR3 length is 13 residues. CDR3 sequence: CASSPGPNTEAFF. The CDR3 DNA reads TGTGCCAGCTCACCGGGCCCGAACACTGAAGCTTTCTTT.

The V call is TRBV29-1, the J call TRBJ2-5; D is unclear. CDR1 and CDR2 (germline): SQVTM, ANQGSEA. V lost 6 bases and J 5 bases, leaving 10 bases between the germline ends. The CDR3 spans 11 residues. The CDR3 bases are TGCAGCGTCGAAAATGGGGAGACCCAGTACTTC. This gives the protein CSVENGETQYF.

The chain joins TRBV28 to TRBJ2-7; D is perhaps TRBD1 (5 bases). Trimming removed 2 bases at V and 6 bases at J, with 17 bases between. Germline CDR1 MDHEN, CDR2 SYDVKM. This CDR3 is 15 amino acids long. CDR3 nucleotide sequence: TGTGCCAGCAGTTTAGTCGCCCAGGGTCCCATCGAGCAGTACTTC. It encodes CASSLVAQGPIEQYF.

At least ten counts were recorded for this clonotype. The genes are TRBV12-3 or TRBV12-4 and TRBJ2-5, with 9 bases that match TRBD2. Trimming took 3 bases from V and 4 from J; bases not matched to a gene: 6. This CDR3 has 15 amino acids. The CDR3 bases are TGTGCCAGCAGTTTCACCGGGACTAGCAGAGAGACCCAGTACTTC. This translates into CASSFTGTSRETQYF.

This clonotype was seen a handful of times. Written as DNA, the CDR3 is TGCGCCAGCAGCCGCACCCGGACAGGCGGCTACGAGCAGTACTTC. The encoded protein is CASSRTRTGGYEQYF. This chain connects TRBV5-1 to TRBJ2-7, with 7 bases matching TRBD1. Trimming removed 4 bases from V and 3 bases from J; junction bases left unmatched: 10. The CDR3 is 15 amino acids. Per the germline V gene, CDR1 is SGHRS and CDR2 is YFSETQ.

This clonotype occurred a few times. The rearrangement uses TRBV18 and TRBJ1-1, with unresolved D. The CDR3 extends over 13 amino acids. CDR1 and CDR2 from the germline V gene are KGHSH and LQKENI. The V and J ends lost 10 bases and 0 bases respectively, with 12 bases between them. CDR3 sequence reads: CATERVMNTEAFF. The CDR3 nucleotides are TGTGCCACCGAACGGGTTATGAACACTGAAGCTTTCTTT.

This clonotype was observed at least ten times. The chain uses TRBV12-3 or TRBV12-4 and TRBJ2-2; D not resolved. The CDR3 loop spans 14 amino acids. V was cut by 4 bases and J by 0 bases, with 6 bases left in between. CDR3 DNA: TGTGCCAGCAGTTCGACCTCGAACACCGGGGAGCTGTTTTTT. Encoded protein: CASSSTSNTGELFF.

The sample holds a few counts of this clonotype. The chain employs TRBV27 and TRBJ2-3; D gene uncertain. Per germline, CDR1 MNHEY and CDR2 SMNVEV (reference sequence). Trimming pared 0 bases from V and 2 bases from J, leaving 3 bases between. The CDR3 sequence is 13 residues long. The chain's CDR3 is CASSLSITDTQYF. In DNA form, the CDR3 reads TGTGCCAGCAGTTTATCTATCACAGATACGCAGTATTTT.

In this sample, this clonotype turned up many times. The gene calls are TRBV11-1 and TRBJ2-4; weak D call: TRBD2 (6 bases). CDR1 is SGHAT, CDR2 FQDESV, per germline (reference sequence). The CDR3 has 16 amino acids. V was trimmed by 6 bases and J by 3 bases, leaving 18 bases between them. The CDR3 sequence is CASSSDGGYGKNIQYF. CDR3 DNA: TGTGCCAGCAGTTCGGACGGGGGATATGGCAAAAACATTCAGTACTTC.

This clonotype came up a few times. This chain links TRBV27 with TRBJ1-6; possibly TRBD1 for D (6 bases). This CDR3 has 13 residues. Trimming stripped 5 bases from V and 11 bases from J, with 13 bases between. CDR1 MNHEY and CDR2 SMNVEV come from the germline V gene (reference sequence). CDR3 region: CASSVTGSPPLHF. In DNA form, the CDR3 reads TGTGCCAGCAGTGTAACAGGGAGTCCACCCCTCCACTTT.

This clonotype came up a few times. The chain uses TRBV4-2 and TRBJ1-1, with 9 bases lining up with TRBD1. The CDR3 consists of 17 residues. CDR1 LGHNA and CDR2 YNFKEQ come from the germline V gene. V gave up 0 bases and J gave up 5 bases; unmatched junction bases: 10. The CDR3 region has the DNA TGTGCCAGCAGCCAAGATTCGGGACAGGGTCGGGATACTGAAGCTTTCTTT. It is translated as CASSQDSGQGRDTEAFF.

V and J are TRBV7-8 and TRBJ2-3, with 8 positions matching TRBD2. The CDR3 has 17 amino acids. With V trimmed by 1 base and J by 4 bases, 10 bases remained unmatched. Germline assignment: CDR1 SGHVS and CDR2 FQNEAQ. The CDR3 DNA reads TGTGCCAGCAGCTTAGTACCGGGACTAGAAGCTTCAGATACGCAGTATTTT. It codes for CASSLVPGLEASDTQYF.

CDR3 coding DNA: TGTGCCAGCAGCCCTGGGACAGGGGGGACCATGAACACTGAAGCTTTCTTT. It yields the protein CASSPGTGGTMNTEAFF. This sequence joins TRBV11-2 and TRBJ1-1, with 11 bases matching TRBD1. V shed 5 bases, J shed 0 bases, and the junction held 8 bases outside the gene matches. The CDR3 covers 17 residues. CDR1 and CDR2 from the germline V gene are SGHAT and FQNNGV.

The chain carries TRBV12-3 or TRBV12-4 and TRBJ2-7; the D is unclear. V lost 3 bases to trimming and J lost 0 bases, with 9 bases between them. The CDR3 runs to 14 residues. The CDR3 DNA is TGTGCCAGCAGTTTCTTGGCTCTCTCCTACGAGCAGTACTTC. This sequence encodes CASSFLALSYEQYF.

This chain connects TRBV29-1 to TRBJ1-5, with TRBD1 matching over 7 bases. The CDR3 runs to 12 residues. The trim removed 4 bases at V and 5 bases at J, leaving 2 bases unmatched. CDR1 and CDR2 from the germline V gene are SQVTM and ANQGSEA. CDR3 DNA: TGCAGCGTTGGTACAGGGGATCAGCCCCAGCATTTT. Amino acids: CSVGTGDQPQHF.